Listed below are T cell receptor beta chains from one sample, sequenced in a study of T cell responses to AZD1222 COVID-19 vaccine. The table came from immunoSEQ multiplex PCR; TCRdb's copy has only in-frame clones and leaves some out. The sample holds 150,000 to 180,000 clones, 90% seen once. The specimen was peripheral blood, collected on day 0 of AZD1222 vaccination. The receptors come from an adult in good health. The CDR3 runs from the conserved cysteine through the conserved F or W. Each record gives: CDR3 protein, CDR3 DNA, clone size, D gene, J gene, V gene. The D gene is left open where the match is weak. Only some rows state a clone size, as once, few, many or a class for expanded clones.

CASSPDRVGGYTF TGTGCCAGCTCACCTGACAGGGTGGGTGGCTACACCTTC once TRBD1 TRBJ1-2 TRBV18
CASSYRRGTPLTADTQYF TGTGCCAGCAGTTACAGACGGGGGACCCCTCTTACGGCAGATACGCAGTATTTT NA NA TRBJ2-3 TRBV6-2/TRBV6-3
CASSFGAGGPFDEQFF TGTGCCAGCAGCTTTGGGGCGGGAGGGCCCTTCGATGAGCAGTTCTTC NA TRBD2 TRBJ2-1 TRBV5-6
CASSRDRVNTEAFF TGTGCCAGCAGCCGGGACAGGGTGAACACTGAAGCTTTCTTT NA TRBD1 TRBJ1-1 TRBV11-2
CASSPGTGSEPQHF TGTGCCAGCTCACCGGGGACAGGGAGTGAGCCCCAGCATTTT NA TRBD1 TRBJ1-5 TRBV18
CASSFRQVRSPLHF TGTGCCAGCAGTTTTCGGCAGGTTCGTTCACCCCTCCACTTT NA NA TRBJ1-6 TRBV27
CAIRGMNYGYTF TGTGCCATCAGGGGGATGAACTATGGCTACACCTTC NA NA TRBJ1-2 TRBV10-3
CASSVARAGYGYTF TGTGCCAGCAGCGTAGCGAGGGCTGGCTATGGCTACACCTTC NA NA TRBJ1-2 TRBV9
CAISEAARGGLGEQYF TGTGCCATCAGTGAGGCCGCGAGAGGGGGTCTGGGAGAGCAGTACTTC NA NA TRBJ2-7 TRBV10-3
CASSLRDRTTGGYTF TGTGCCAGCAGCTTACGGGACAGAACAACCGGAGGCTACACCTTC NA TRBD1 TRBJ1-2 TRBV7-9
CSASYRASGRIHYEQYF TGCAGTGCTAGTTATCGGGCTAGCGGGAGAATCCACTACGAGCAGTACTTC NA TRBD2 TRBJ2-7 TRBV20-1
CASSLVALYNSPLHF TGTGCCAGCAGCTTAGTGGCTCTTTATAATTCACCCCTCCACTTT once NA TRBJ1-6 TRBV7-2
CASSPLLEKYF TGTGCCAGCAGCCCTCTTCTGGAGAAGTATTTT NA NA TRBJ2-3 TRBV2
CATDGYTF TGTGCCACCGATGGCTACACCTTC NA NA TRBJ1-2 TRBV2
CASSQRGYQPQHF TGTGCCAGCAGCCAACGGGGTTATCAGCCCCAGCATTTT few NA TRBJ1-5 TRBV3-1/TRBV3-2
CASSLSGSGANVLTF TGTGCCAGCAGCTTGTCTGGTTCTGGGGCCAACGTCCTGACTTTC NA NA TRBJ2-6 TRBV5-4
CASSLIQGGNNEQFF TGTGCCAGCAGCCTTATCCAAGGGGGGAACAATGAGCAGTTCTTC NA NA TRBJ2-1 TRBV5-4
CASSAGSGGTDTQYF TGTGCCAGCAGCGCCGGGTCCGGGGGCACAGATACGCAGTATTTT NA NA TRBJ2-3 TRBV11-3
CASSAGTTGEQYF TGTGCCAGCAGCGCGGGGACAACGGGAGAGCAGTACTTC NA NA TRBJ2-7 TRBV9
CASSSRVEATDTQYF TGTGCCAGCAGTTCCCGCGTGGAGGCCACAGATACGCAGTATTTT NA NA TRBJ2-3 TRBV6-2/TRBV6-3
CASSPARWNTGELFF TGCGCCAGCAGCCCGGCCAGGTGGAACACCGGGGAGCTGTTTTTT NA NA TRBJ2-2 TRBV5-1
CSVEGILNTEAFF TGCAGCGTTGAAGGGATACTGAACACTGAAGCTTTCTTT NA NA TRBJ1-1 TRBV29-1
CSSSLETDRGHGYTF TGTTCCAGCAGCTTAGAGACTGACAGGGGGCATGGCTACACCTTC NA TRBD1 TRBJ1-2 TRBV7-2
CTSSQVSAGETYEQYF TGCACCAGCAGCCAAGTATCAGCGGGAGAGACCTACGAGCAGTACTTC NA NA TRBJ2-7 TRBV1
CASLPGRVTYNEQFF TGTGCCAGCCTGCCGGGCAGGGTGACCTACAATGAGCAGTTCTTC few NA TRBJ2-1 TRBV7-9
CASSSRASGYTF TGTGCCAGCAGTTCCCGGGCCTCTGGCTACACCTTC NA NA TRBJ1-2 TRBV6-5
CASSLEGSGTGAEQYF TGTGCCAGCAGCTTAGAAGGTTCCGGGACAGGGGCCGAGCAGTACTTC NA TRBD1 TRBJ2-7 TRBV7-8
CASSIAYHSNQPQHF TGTGCCAGTAGTATAGCCTATCATAGCAATCAGCCCCAGCATTTT few NA TRBJ1-5 TRBV19
CASSLAESTNEKLFF TGCGCCAGCAGCTTGGCCGAGTCAACTAATGAAAAACTGTTTTTT NA NA TRBJ1-4 TRBV5-1
CASSLATGTPYEQYF TGCGCCAGCAGCTTGGCTACAGGAACACCCTACGAGCAGTACTTC NA NA TRBJ2-7 TRBV5-1
CASSYSTSTDTQYF TGTGCCAGCAGTTACTCGACTAGCACAGATACGCAGTATTTT once NA TRBJ2-3 TRBV6-2/TRBV6-3
CASSVGPRPVESFYGYTF TGTGCCAGCAGCGTAGGTCCCCGGCCTGTAGAGAGTTTCTATGGCTACACCTTC few NA TRBJ1-2 TRBV9
CASSSRGWGYTF TGTGCCAGCAGCTCGAGGGGTTGGGGCTACACCTTC NA NA TRBJ1-2 TRBV9
CASSRGGQIAEAFF TGTGCCAGCAGCAGGGGGGGCCAGATCGCTGAAGCTTTCTTT NA NA TRBJ1-1 TRBV9
CASSPEGGNTIYF TGTGCCAGCAGCCCGGAGGGTGGAAACACCATATATTTT NA NA TRBJ1-3 TRBV13
CASSPHRGTYEQYF TGTGCCAGCAGCCCCCACAGGGGAACCTACGAGCAGTACTTC NA TRBD1 TRBJ2-7 TRBV7-9
CAIRGGWAMNTEAFF TGTGCCATCAGGGGGGGTTGGGCAATGAACACTGAAGCTTTCTTT NA NA TRBJ1-1 TRBV10-3
CASSLAPGAGYTEAFF TGTGCCAGCAGCTTAGCGCCCGGGGCAGGTTACACTGAAGCTTTCTTT few NA TRBJ1-1 TRBV7-8
CASYAGYGYTF TGTGCCAGCTACGCCGGCTATGGCTACACCTTC NA NA TRBJ1-2 TRBV6-5
CASSLMGGEQFF TGTGCCAGCAGTTTGATGGGGGGTGAGCAGTTCTTC NA NA TRBJ2-1 TRBV28
CATGGTAPNTGELFF TGTGCCACCGGGGGGACAGCCCCGAACACCGGGGAGCTGTTTTTT NA NA TRBJ2-2 TRBV27
CASSLDGLAGYEQYF TGCGCCAGCAGCTTGGATGGACTAGCAGGTTACGAGCAGTACTTC NA TRBD2 TRBJ2-7 TRBV5-1
CASGKLGGRDEQYF TGTGCCAGCGGCAAACTGGGGGGTCGGGACGAGCAGTACTTC NA NA TRBJ2-7 TRBV7-2
CASSQVGTGQPQHF TGTGCCAGCAGCCAAGTAGGGACCGGGCAGCCCCAGCATTTT once NA TRBJ1-5 TRBV3-1/TRBV3-2
CSVVGAVNQPQHF TGCAGCGTTGTAGGGGCAGTCAATCAGCCCCAGCATTTT NA NA TRBJ1-5 TRBV29-1
CASSLNRANSPLHF TGTGCCAGCAGCTTGAACAGGGCTAATTCACCCCTCCACTTT NA NA TRBJ1-6 TRBV3-1/TRBV3-2
CASSLMPRNTEAFF TGCGCCAGCAGCTTAATGCCCCGGAACACTGAAGCTTTCTTT NA NA TRBJ1-1 TRBV5-1